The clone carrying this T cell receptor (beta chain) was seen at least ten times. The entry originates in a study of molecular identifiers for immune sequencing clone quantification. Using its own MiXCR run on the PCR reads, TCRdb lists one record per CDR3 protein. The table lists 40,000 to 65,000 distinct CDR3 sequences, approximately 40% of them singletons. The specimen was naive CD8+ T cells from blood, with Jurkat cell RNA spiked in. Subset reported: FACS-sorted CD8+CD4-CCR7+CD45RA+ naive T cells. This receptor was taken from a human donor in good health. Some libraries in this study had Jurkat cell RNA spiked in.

The CDR3 sequence is CASSQESAGGNTIYF. The CDR3 DNA sequence: TGCGCCAGCAGCCAAGAGTCGGCCGGGGGAAACACCATATATTTT. The chain joins TRBV4-3 to TRBJ1-3, with unresolved D. The CDR3 is 15 amino acids. CDR1 is LGHNA, CDR2 YSLEER, per germline. The ends were cut back, 0 bases at V and 4 bases at J, with 10 bases in the middle.